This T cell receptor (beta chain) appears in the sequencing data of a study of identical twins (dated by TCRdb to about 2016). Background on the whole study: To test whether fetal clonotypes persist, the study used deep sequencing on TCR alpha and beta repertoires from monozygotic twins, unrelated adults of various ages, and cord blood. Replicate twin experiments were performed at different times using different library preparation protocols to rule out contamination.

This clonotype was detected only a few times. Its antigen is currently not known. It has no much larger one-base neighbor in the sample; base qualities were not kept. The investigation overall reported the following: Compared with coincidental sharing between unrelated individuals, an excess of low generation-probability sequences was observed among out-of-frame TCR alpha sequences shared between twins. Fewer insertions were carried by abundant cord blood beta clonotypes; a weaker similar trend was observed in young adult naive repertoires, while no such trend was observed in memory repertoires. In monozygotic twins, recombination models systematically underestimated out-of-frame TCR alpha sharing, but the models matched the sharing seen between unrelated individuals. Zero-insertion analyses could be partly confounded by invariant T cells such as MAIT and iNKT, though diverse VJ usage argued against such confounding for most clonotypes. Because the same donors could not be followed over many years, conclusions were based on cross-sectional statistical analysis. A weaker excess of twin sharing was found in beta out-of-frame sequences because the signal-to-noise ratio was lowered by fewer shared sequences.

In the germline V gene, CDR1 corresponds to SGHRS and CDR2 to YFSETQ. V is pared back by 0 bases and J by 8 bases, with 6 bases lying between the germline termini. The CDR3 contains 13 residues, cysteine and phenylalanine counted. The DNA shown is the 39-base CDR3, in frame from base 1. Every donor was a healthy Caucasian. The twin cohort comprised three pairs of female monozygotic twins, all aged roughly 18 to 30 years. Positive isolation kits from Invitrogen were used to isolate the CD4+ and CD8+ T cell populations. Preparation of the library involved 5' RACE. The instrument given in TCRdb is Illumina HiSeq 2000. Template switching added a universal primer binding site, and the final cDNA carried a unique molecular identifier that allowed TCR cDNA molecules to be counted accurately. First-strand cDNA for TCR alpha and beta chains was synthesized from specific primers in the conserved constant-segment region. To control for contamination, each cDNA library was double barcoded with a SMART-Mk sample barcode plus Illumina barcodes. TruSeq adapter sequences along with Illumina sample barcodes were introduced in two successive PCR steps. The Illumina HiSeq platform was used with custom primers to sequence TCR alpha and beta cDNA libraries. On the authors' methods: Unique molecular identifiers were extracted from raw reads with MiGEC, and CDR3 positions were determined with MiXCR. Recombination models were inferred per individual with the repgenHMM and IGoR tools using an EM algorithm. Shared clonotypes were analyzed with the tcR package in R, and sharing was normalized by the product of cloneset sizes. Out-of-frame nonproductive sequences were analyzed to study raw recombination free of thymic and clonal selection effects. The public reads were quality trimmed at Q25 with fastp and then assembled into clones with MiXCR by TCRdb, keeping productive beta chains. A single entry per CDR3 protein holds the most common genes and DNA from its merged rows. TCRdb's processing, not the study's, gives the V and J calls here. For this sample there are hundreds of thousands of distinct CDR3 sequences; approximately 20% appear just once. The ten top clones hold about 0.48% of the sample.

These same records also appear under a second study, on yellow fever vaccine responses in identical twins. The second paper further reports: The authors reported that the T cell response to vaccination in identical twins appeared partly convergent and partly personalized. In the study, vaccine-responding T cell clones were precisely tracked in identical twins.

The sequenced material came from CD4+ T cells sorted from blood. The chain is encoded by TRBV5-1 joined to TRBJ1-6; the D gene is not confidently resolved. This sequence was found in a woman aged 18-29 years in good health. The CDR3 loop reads CASSLAGYSPLHF. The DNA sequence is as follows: TGCGCCAGCAGCTTGGCCGGGTATTCACCCCTCCACTTT.